The clone carrying this TCR beta chain was counted at least ten times. A TCRbeta library incorporating unique molecular identifiers was prepared. One entry per CDR3 protein, called by TCRdb with MiXCR from the PCR reads. The sample consists of 90,000 to 100,000 distinct CDR3 sequences, 9.5% to 15% of them appearing once. This specimen comes from a study of T-cell reconstitution after alpha-beta-depleted transplantation in children. Trimming removed 2 bases from V and 5 bases from J, with 17 bases in between. CDR1 and CDR2 from the germline V gene are SGHDT and YYEEEE. This CDR3 contains 16 residues. Sequencing was performed on PBMCs from the stem cell graft donor, taken from the stem cell graft. The sequence came from a human donor who donated a stem cell graft to a child with inherited bone marrow failure. The chain carries TRBV5-6 and TRBJ2-1; D possibly corresponds to TRBD2 (5 bases). CDR3 DNA: TGTGCCAGCAGCTTAATCCCGCCGGCCGGGGACAATGAGCAGTTCTTC. Translation gives CASSLIPPAGDNEQFF.